The 4 T cell receptor beta chains given below trace back to one sample, sequenced in a study of control samples from healthy donors and cancer patients. The method was immunoSEQ multiplex PCR; TCRdb's version includes in-frame clones alone and lacks a portion of them. This sample has 75,000 or so clones, with 89% found just once. The source material was PBMCs. The receptors originated from a man aged 55-75 years with colorectal cancer.

The rearrangement joins TRBV7-2 to TRBJ2-3, with D hard to call. V lost 2 bases to trimming and J lost 0 bases, with 9 bases between them. The CDR3 spans 15 residues. CDR1 is SGHTA and CDR2 is FQGNSA in the germline V gene. CDR3 DNA: TGTGCCAGCAGCTTACTGCTGGCTAGCACAGATACGCAGTATTTT. This gives the protein CASSLLLASTDTQYF.

The chain joins TRBV5-1 to TRBJ2-5, with 12 bases fitting TRBD2. J gave up 2 bases and V 4 bases, and 6 bases lay outside the gene matches. The CDR3 has 16 amino acids. Germline CDR1 reads SGHRS; CDR2 reads YFSETQ. As DNA, the CDR3 is TGCGCCAGCAGCGGTTCTAGCGGGGGGGTTCAAGAGACCCAGTACTTC. Residues: CASSGSSGGVQETQYF.

The chain couples TRBV7-9 to TRBJ2-7, with 8 bases identical to TRBD2. CDR1 and CDR2 (germline): SEHNR, FQNEAQ (reference sequence). The CDR3 sequence is 14 residues long. J was trimmed by 2 bases and V by 5 bases; bases with no gene match: 5. The CDR3 sequence: CASSPREGTYEQYF. The CDR3 DNA reads as TGTGCCAGCAGCCCACGGGAGGGTACCTACGAGCAGTACTTC.

This sequence joins TRBV4-1 and TRBJ1-6, with 8 bases aligning to TRBD1. The CDR3 has 15 amino acids. V lost 6 bases, J lost 7 bases, and 8 bases stayed unmatched. Germline lookup yields CDR1 MGHRA and CDR2 YSYEKL. The CDR3 DNA sequence: TGCGCCAGCAGGGACAGGGAGAGTTCGAATTCACCCCTCCACTTT. This sequence encodes CASRDRESSNSPLHF.